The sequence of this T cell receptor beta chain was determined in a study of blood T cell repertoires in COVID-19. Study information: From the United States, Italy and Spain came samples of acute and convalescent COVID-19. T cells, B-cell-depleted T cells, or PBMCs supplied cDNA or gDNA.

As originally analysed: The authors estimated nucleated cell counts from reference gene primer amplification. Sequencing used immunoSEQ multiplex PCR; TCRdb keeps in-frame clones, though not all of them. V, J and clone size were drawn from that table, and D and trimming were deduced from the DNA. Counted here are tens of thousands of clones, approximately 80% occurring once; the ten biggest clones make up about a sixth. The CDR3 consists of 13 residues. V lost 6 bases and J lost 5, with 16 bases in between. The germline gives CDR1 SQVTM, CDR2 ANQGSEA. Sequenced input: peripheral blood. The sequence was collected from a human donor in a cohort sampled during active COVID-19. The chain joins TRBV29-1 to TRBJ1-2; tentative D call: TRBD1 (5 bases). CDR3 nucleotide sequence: TGCAGCGTGGAAAGGGGCCTCATTTATGGCTACACCTTC. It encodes CSVERGLIYGYTF.